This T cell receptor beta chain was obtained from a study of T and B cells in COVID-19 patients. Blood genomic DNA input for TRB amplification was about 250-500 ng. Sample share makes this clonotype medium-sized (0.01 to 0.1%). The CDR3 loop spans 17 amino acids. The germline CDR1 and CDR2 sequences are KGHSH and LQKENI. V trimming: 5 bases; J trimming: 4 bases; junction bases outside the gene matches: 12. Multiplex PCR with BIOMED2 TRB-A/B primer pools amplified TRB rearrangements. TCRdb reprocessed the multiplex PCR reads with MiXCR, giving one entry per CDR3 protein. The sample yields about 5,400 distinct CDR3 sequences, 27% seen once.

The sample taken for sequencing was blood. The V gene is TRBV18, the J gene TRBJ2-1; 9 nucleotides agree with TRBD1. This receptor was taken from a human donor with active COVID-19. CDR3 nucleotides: TGTGCCAGCTCATTACCAGTAGGGACAGGGATATACAATGAGCAGTTCTTC. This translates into CASSLPVGTGIYNEQFF.